This entry features one T cell receptor beta chain sequence. Its antigen is as yet unknown. The PCR contained 60 Vbeta and 13 Jbeta primers. Some clones are missing from TCRdb's copy, which holds only in-frame ones; the method was immunoSEQ multiplex PCR. The sample comprises about 140,000 clones, over 80% of which are singletons, and 1.2% rests with the top ten. There are 13 residues in the CDR3. The V end was cut by 3 bases, the J end by 0 bases, with 6 bases between. From germline, CDR1 is SGHAT and CDR2 FQNNGV. This record belongs to a study of cytomegalovirus exposure and HLA in healthy donors. Study-wide points: Among immune exposure information, only CMV serostatus was available. Previous analysis showed most TCR beta V segments were productive about 87% or about 30% of the time. A reported reduction in N-insertions relative to the 666-donor mean was seen in an Asian-associated ancestry cluster in a later analysis.

The sequencing input was PBMCs. This clonotype originated in a female donor in good health and CMV-seronegative. The V and J genes are TRBV11-2 and TRBJ2-7; D gene ambiguous. The CDR3 reads CASSFISSYEQYF. DNA for the CDR3: TGTGCCAGCAGCTTCATCAGCTCCTACGAGCAGTACTTC.